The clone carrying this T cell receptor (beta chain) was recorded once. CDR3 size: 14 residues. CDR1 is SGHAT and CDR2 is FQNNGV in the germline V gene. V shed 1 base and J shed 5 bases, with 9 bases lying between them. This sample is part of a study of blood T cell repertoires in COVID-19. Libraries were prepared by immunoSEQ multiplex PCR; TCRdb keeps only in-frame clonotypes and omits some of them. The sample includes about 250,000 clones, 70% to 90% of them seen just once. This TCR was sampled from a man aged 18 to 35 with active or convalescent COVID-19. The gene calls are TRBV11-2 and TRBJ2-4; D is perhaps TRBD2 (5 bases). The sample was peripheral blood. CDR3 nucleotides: TGTGCCAGCAGCTTAGTAATCGGGGAAAACATTCAGTACTTC. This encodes CASSLVIGENIQYF.